The 26 T cell receptor beta chains given below trace back to one sample, sequenced in a study of molecular identifiers for immune sequencing clone quantification. TCRdb used MiXCR to reprocess the PCR reads, holding one entry per CDR3 protein. The sample yields about 500,000 distinct CDR3 sequences, over 20% seen once. Sequenced input: naive CD8+ T cells from blood, with Jurkat cell RNA spiked in. Described subset: FACS-sorted CD8+CD4-CCR7+CD45RA+ naive T cells. The receptor source for this set is a human donor in good health. Some libraries in this study had Jurkat cell RNA spiked in.

The chain uses TRBV6-5 and TRBJ2-3; D gene uncertain. The CDR3 totals 15 residues. Germline V gives CDR1 MNHEY, CDR2 SVGAGI. V was cut by 0 bases and J by 2 bases, with 9 bases left in between. The chain's CDR3 is CASSYSGYNTDTQYF. The CDR3 nucleotides read TGTGCCAGCAGTTACTCGGGCTATAACACAGATACGCAGTATTTT.

This clonotype has a count of ten or more. The chain recombines TRBV29-1 with TRBJ1-1, with unresolved D. The germline CDR1 and CDR2 sequences are SQVTM and ANQGSEA. Trimming cost V 6 bases and J 1 base, with 12 bases left between them. This CDR3 contains 13 residues. CDR3: CSVAGGENTEAFF. The CDR3 nucleotides read TGCAGCGTGGCGGGCGGCGAGAACACTGAAGCTTTCTTT.

Regarding this clonotype: One base away lies a much larger clone, so this may be a sequencing read error. The chain joins TRBV28 to TRBJ1-1; TRBD1 is a possible D gene (5 bases). V was cut by 7 bases and J by 7 bases, with 19 bases left in between. The CDR3 loop spans 14 amino acids. Germline CDR1 is MDHEN and CDR2 is SYDVKM. Here the CDR3 DNA reads TGTGCCAGCACCCATTGGATGCGGGGGAATGAAGCTTTCTTT. Translation: CASTHWMRGNEAFF.

This clonotype was found a few times. V is TRBV20-1 and J is TRBJ2-7; 7 bases are shared with TRBD1. Germline CDR1 and CDR2: DFQATT and SNEGSKA (reference sequence). Losses at the gene ends were 4 bases for V and 0 bases for J; bases not matched to a gene: 3. The CDR3 is made up of 13 amino acids. In DNA form, the CDR3 reads TGCAGTGCTAAAAGGGACAGCTCCTACGAGCAGTACTTC. Encoded protein: CSAKRDSSYEQYF.

The table lists this clonotype with many counts. The chain couples TRBV28 to TRBJ2-3, with 11 bases lining up with TRBD2. The length of the CDR3 is 14 residues. J lost 7 bases, V lost 8 bases, and 8 bases had no gene match. Germline CDR1 is MDHEN and CDR2 is SYDVKM. As DNA, the CDR3 is TGTGCCAGCGAGACTAGCGGGATCTTCAATACGCAGTATTTT. It is translated as CASETSGIFNTQYF.

This clonotype has ten or more counts. The chain joins TRBV5-8 to TRBJ2-5; D is undetermined. The CDR3 extends over 14 amino acids. The V gene's germline CDR1 is SGHTS and CDR2 YDEGEE. The V gene lost 7 bases and the J gene lost 5 bases, with 18 bases spanning the gap. The CDR3 protein is CASSRRFAGETQYF. The CDR3 DNA sequence: TGTGCCAGCTCCCGAAGGTTTGCCGGTGAGACCCAGTACTTC.

This clonotype showed up many times. This CDR3 reads CASSYSPGGNEQYF. CDR3 in DNA: TGTGCCAGCAGTTACTCGCCAGGGGGCAACGAGCAGTACTTC. V is TRBV6-5 and J is TRBJ2-7; 8 bases match TRBD1. This CDR3 comprises 14 residues. Looked up from germline, CDR1 is MNHEY and CDR2 is SVGAGI. V was clipped by 0 bases and J by 5 bases; unmatched bases: 3.

As regards this clonotype: A junction boundary mismatches the germline segment, possibly from a read error. This chain connects TRBV29-1 to TRBJ2-5, with 8 positions matching TRBD2. The germline gives CDR1 SQVTM, CDR2 ANQGSEA. This CDR3 contains 14 residues. This CDR3 is CSVEGLEVQETQHF. The CDR3 nucleotides read TGCAGCGTTGAGGGACTAGAGGTCCAAGAGACCCAGCACTTC.

This clonotype was observed at least ten times. This CDR3 reads CASRGLATYNEQFF. CDR3 DNA: TGCGCCAGCAGAGGACTAGCGACCTACAATGAGCAGTTCTTC. The chain joins TRBV10-2 to TRBJ2-1; TRBD2 matches 9 bases. Trimming removed 6 bases from V and 2 bases from J; junction bases left unmatched: 2. CDR3 size: 14 residues. Germline lookup yields CDR1 WSHSY and CDR2 SAAADI.

This clonotype was seen ten or more times. This rearrangement joins TRBV30 to TRBJ1-5, with D perhaps TRBD1 (5 bases). The CDR3 has 14 residues. Germline CDR1 reads GTSNPN; CDR2 reads SVGIG (reference sequence). Trimming stripped 4 bases from V and 7 bases from J, with 17 bases between. In nucleotides, the CDR3 is TGTGCCTGGACGGGGGGAGGGCCAGGGCAGCCCCAGCATTTT. Translation: CAWTGGGPGQPQHF.

The chain carries TRBV7-2 and TRBJ2-7; TRBD2 matches at 13 bases. Germline V CDR1 and CDR2: SGHTA, FQGNSA. The CDR3 is 14 amino acids. V shed 9 bases and J 6 bases; nucleotides not matched to a gene: 8. CDR3 sequence (DNA): TGTGCCAGTAGCCAATGGACTAGCGGGAGCGAGCAGTACTTC. It specifies CASSQWTSGSEQYF.

This sequence joins TRBV28 and TRBJ2-5; maybe TRBD2 (5 bases). Germline CDR1 is MDHEN and CDR2 is SYDVKM. Trimming left V 6 bases short and J 2 bases short, with 13 bases between. The length of the CDR3 is 14 residues. The CDR3 spells CASSDRLRQETQYF. The CDR3 nucleotides are TGTGCCAGCAGCGATAGACTAAGACAAGAGACCCAGTACTTC.

This rearrangement joins TRBV30 to TRBJ1-4; D unresolved. The CDR3 totals 13 residues. The V gene's germline CDR1 is GTSNPN and CDR2 SVGIG (reference sequence). V lost 2 bases and J lost 7, with 11 bases in between. CDR3 coding DNA: TGTGCCTGGAGTTCAGCAGCCGGTGAAAAACTGTTTTTT. It encodes CAWSSAAGEKLFF. The entire variable domain, with the rest obtained from reference TRBV30 and TRBJ1-4, is as follows: SQTIHQWPATLVQPVGSPLSLECTVEGTSNPNLYWYRQAAGRGLQLLFYSVGIGQISSEVPQNLSASRPQDRQFILSSKKLLLSDSGFYLCAWSSAAGEKLFFGSGTQLSVL.

This clonotype was counted ten times or more. The rearrangement uses TRBV5-6 and TRBJ1-2; 7 nucleotides align to TRBD1. Germline assignment: CDR1 SGHDT and CDR2 YYEEEE. J was trimmed by 6 bases and V by 2 bases; bases with no gene match: 10. The CDR3 consists of 15 residues. CDR3 nucleotides: TGTGCCAGCAGCTTACGCCGTGACAGGGCAAATGGCTACACCTTC. It specifies CASSLRRDRANGYTF.

The chain couples TRBV27 to TRBJ2-5; either TRBD1 or TRBD2 may supply D (5 bases each). The CDR3 has 16 residues. Germline V CDR1 and CDR2: MNHEY, SMNVEV (reference sequence). The ends were cut back, 0 bases at V and 5 bases at J, with 16 bases in the middle. This CDR3 is CASSLSFGAPRETQYF. In DNA form, the CDR3 reads TGTGCCAGCAGTTTATCGTTCGGGGCACCCCGGGAGACCCAGTACTTC.

This clonotype was recorded many times. The chain combines TRBV4-1 with TRBJ2-2, with 8 bases matching TRBD2. This CDR3 region has 14 residues. J was trimmed by 7 bases and V by 2 bases; bases with no gene match: 3. Per germline, CDR1 MGHRA and CDR2 YSYEKL. The CDR3, as DNA: TGCGCCAGCAGCCAACGGACTAGCAGCGGGGAGCTGTTTTTT. Translated: CASSQRTSSGELFF.

This clonotype was seen at least ten times. The chain has TRBV2 and TRBJ2-3; TRBD2 matches 11 bases. The V segment lost 6 bases and the J segment 4 bases; nucleotides outside the gene matches: 6. In germline, CDR1 is SNHLY, CDR2 FYNNEI. The CDR3 runs 15 residues. The CDR3, as DNA: TGTGCCAGCAGAGTAGCGGGGGGGCTGGCAGATACGCAGTATTTT. This sequence encodes CASRVAGGLADTQYF.

The sample holds a few counts of this clonotype. The V call is TRBV27, the J call TRBJ1-1; D might be TRBD1 (5 bases). Germline loops: CDR1 MNHEY, CDR2 SMNVEV (reference sequence). This CDR3 is built from 14 residues. Trimming took 2 bases from V and 2 from J, leaving 9 bases between them. The CDR3 is CASSLMDTNTEAFF. The CDR3 DNA sequence: TGTGCCAGCAGTTTAATGGACACTAACACTGAAGCTTTCTTT.

The chain recombines TRBV5-4 with TRBJ1-1; maybe TRBD1 (6 bases). The CDR3 runs to 13 residues. Germline V lookup: CDR1 SGHNT, CDR2 YYREEE (reference sequence). Trimming left V 4 bases short and J 4 bases short, with 11 bases between. The CDR3 loop is CASSRTAGTEAFF. CDR3 DNA sequence: TGTGCCAGCAGCCGGACAGCCGGCACTGAAGCTTTCTTT.

This clonotype was observed a handful of times. The CDR3 coding sequence is TGCAGTGCTAGAGATCTCATAGGGGGCCACGAGCAGTACTTC. Residues: CSARDLIGGHEQYF. This chain joins TRBV20-1 and TRBJ2-7; 7 bases map to TRBD1. The CDR3 runs 14 residues. J lost 5 bases, V lost 0 bases, and 7 bases had no gene match. Germline CDR1 is DFQATT and CDR2 is SNEGSKA (reference sequence).

In the case of this clonotype: A read error may produce the germline difference seen at one junction end. The V call is TRBV19, the J call TRBJ2-3; a possible D gene is TRBD2 (6 bases). Germline V gene data show CDR1 as LNHDA and CDR2 as SQIVND (reference sequence). The CDR3 contains 13 residues. In nucleotides, the CDR3 is TGTGCCAGTACCCCCGGGACTGGGTATACGCGGTATTTT. It is translated as CASTPGTGYTRYF.

There are a few counts of this clonotype. One junction end disagrees with the germline gene, perhaps due to a read error. The chain is built from TRBV7-9 and TRBJ2-7; 9 nucleotides agree with TRBD1. This CDR3 comprises 15 residues. The germline V gene encodes CDR1 SEHNR and CDR2 FQNEAQ (reference sequence). The CDR3 sequence is CASSSGDTGGWFSRF. The CDR3 DNA sequence: TGTGCCAGCAGCTCGGGGGACACAGGGGGCTGGTTCAGCCGCTTC. Variable domain in full (rest from reference TRBV7-9 and TRBJ2-7): DTGVSQNPRHKITKRGQNVTFRCDPISEHNRLYWYRQTLGQGPEFLTYFQNEAQLEKSRLLSDRFSAERPKGSFSTLEIQRTEQGDSAMYLCASSSGDTGGWFSRFGPGTRLTVT.

This clonotype has only a few counts. V is TRBV6-5 and J is TRBJ2-5, with D tentatively TRBD1 (6 bases). Germline V gives CDR1 MNHEY, CDR2 SVGAGI. Trimming pared 7 bases from V and 1 base from J, leaving 13 bases between. The CDR3 extends over 14 amino acids. The CDR3 DNA follows: TGTGCCAGCACGGGCAGGGGATTCCAAGAGACCCAGTACTTC. This encodes CASTGRGFQETQYF.

On this clonotype itself: The junction does not match germline at one end; this may be a read error. This rearrangement joins TRBV4-1 to TRBJ2-7; no firm D call. There are 13 residues in the CDR3. Germline CDR1 MGHRA, CDR2 YSYEKL. CDR3 sequence: CTSSQTVNYEQYF. The CDR3 DNA reads as TGCACCAGCAGCCAAACGGTTAATTACGAGCAGTACTTC.

In this sample, this clonotype turned up a few times. J is TRBJ1-2 and V is TRBV19, with a weak D call TRBD1 (6 bases). The germline V gene encodes CDR1 LNHDA and CDR2 SQIVND (reference sequence). V was trimmed by 7 bases and J by 0 bases, leaving 9 bases between them. This CDR3 comprises 13 residues. The chain's CDR3 is CASNPGANYGYTF. The CDR3 DNA follows: TGTGCCAGTAACCCAGGGGCTAACTATGGCTACACCTTC.

Only a few counts were recorded for this clonotype. The chain uses TRBV30 and TRBJ2-1; D perhaps matches TRBD2 (6 bases). Deletions cut 3 bases from V and 0 bases from J, with 9 bases between. CDR1 and CDR2 (germline): GTSNPN, SVGIG (reference sequence). There are 14 residues in the CDR3. Written as DNA, the CDR3 is TGTGCCTGGAGGGGACTGAGCTCCTACAATGAGCAGTTCTTC. Its protein is CAWRGLSSYNEQFF.